This T cell receptor beta chain was profiled in a study of OX40 agonist ivuxolimab in advanced cancers. Overall study context: Patients received the agonistic anti-OX40 (CD134) antibody ivuxolimab. Overall study results and limits: Averaged across samples, CD8+ T cells carried more expanded clones than CD4+ did.

Measured with immunoSEQ multiplex PCR; TCRdb has only the in-frame clones, and not every one. The repertoire holds approximately 100,000 clones, with about 92% as singletons. The CDR3 sequence is 16 residues long. CDR1 MNHNY and CDR2 SVGAGI come from the germline V gene (reference sequence). V lost 5 bases and J 0 bases, leaving 13 bases between the germline ends. Peripheral blood came from all dose cohorts at three timepoints. On this clone itself: The antigen is unknown.

The chain carries TRBV6-6 and TRBJ1-4; D is unclear. This clonotype was obtained from an adult with an advanced solid tumor such as melanoma, head and neck, liver or kidney cancer. The sample was CD4+ or CD8+ T cells sorted from blood, taken in a trial of the OX40 agonist ivuxolimab. The CDR3 region has the DNA TGTGCCAGCAGTAAACCGGACGGGCCAACTAATGAAAAACTGTTTTTT. Its protein is CASSKPDGPTNEKLFF.